This entry lists 14 T cell receptor beta chains sequenced from one sample in a study of T cell responses to AZD1222 COVID-19 vaccine. Assay: immunoSEQ multiplex PCR; the TCRdb copy retains only in-frame clones and omits some. The sample lists around 120,000 clones; roughly 91% were seen once. The sample was peripheral blood, taken 28 days after the second AZD1222 dose. The receptors here all came from an adult who received the AZD1222 COVID-19 vaccine.

This chain connects TRBV19 to TRBJ2-1; D is tentatively TRBD1 or TRBD2 (5 bases each). The V gene's germline CDR1 is LNHDA and CDR2 SQIVND (reference sequence). This CDR3 is 16 amino acids long. The V gene lost 6 bases and the J gene lost 8 bases, with 23 bases spanning the gap. CDR3 in DNA: TGTGCCAGTAGAGGGGACCGAAAGGGTGGCAAGTATGAGCAGTTCTTC. Translated, it gives CASRGDRKGGKYEQFF.

The chain is built from TRBV5-1 and TRBJ2-2; no clear D gene. The CDR3 extends over 14 amino acids. The V gene's germline CDR1 is SGHRS and CDR2 YFSETQ. Trimming pared 0 bases from V and 2 bases from J, leaving 5 bases between. The CDR3 spells CASSLGRNTGELFF. CDR3 coding DNA: TGCGCCAGCAGCTTGGGCAGAAACACCGGGGAGCTGTTTTTT.

The chain carries TRBV7-2 and TRBJ1-6; 9 nucleotides align to TRBD1. Trimming at V came to 2 bases and at J to 7 bases, leaving 12 bases not matched to a gene. Germline CDR1 SGHTA, CDR2 FQGNSA. The CDR3 totals 18 residues. This CDR3 reads CASSLSGTGLSKNSPLHF. The CDR3 coding sequence is TGTGCCAGCAGCTTATCTGGGACAGGGTTGTCGAAGAATTCACCCCTCCACTTT. The full variable domain, rest sourced from reference TRBV7-2 and TRBJ1-6, is GAGVSQSPSNKVTEKGKDVELRCDPISGHTALYWYRQSLGQGLEFLIYFQGNSAPDKSGLPSDRFSAERTGGSVSTLTIQRTQQEDSAVYLCASSLSGTGLSKNSPLHFGNGTRLTVT.

This chain connects TRBV6-5 to TRBJ1-5, with D tentatively TRBD1 (5 bases). This CDR3 has 12 residues. V was shortened by 6 bases and J by 2 bases, with 5 bases between the two germline ends. CDR1 and CDR2 (germline): MNHEY, SVGAGI. CDR3 in amino acids: CASRQGNQPQHF. The CDR3 DNA follows: TGTGCCAGCAGACAGGGCAATCAGCCCCAGCATTTT.

The J gene is TRBJ1-1, the V gene TRBV18; unclear D gene. V was shortened by 2 bases and J by 1 base, with 8 bases between the two germline ends. Looked up from germline, CDR1 is KGHSH and CDR2 is LQKENI. This CDR3 has 14 residues. This chain's CDR3 is CASSPIGSNTEAFF. The CDR3 DNA reads as TGTGCCAGCTCACCAATCGGGTCGAACACTGAAGCTTTCTTT.

This rearrangement joins TRBV10-3 to TRBJ1-1; 9 bases line up with TRBD1. This CDR3 is built from 15 residues. Trimming cost V 0 bases and J 4 bases; bases outside gene matches: 3. Germline V gene sequence: CDR1 ENHRY, CDR2 SYGVKD. CDR3 DNA: TGTGCCATCAGTGAGTCTGAGACAGGGGGCACTGAAGCTTTCTTT. It codes for CAISESETGGTEAFF.

The chain employs TRBV2 and TRBJ2-1, with D tentatively TRBD2 (6 bases). There are 16 residues in the CDR3. CDR1 SNHLY and CDR2 FYNNEI come from the germline V gene. Between the trimmed V and J ends, which lost 3 bases and 5 bases, there was a span of 17 bases. Here the CDR3 reads CASSDMEAGTHNEQFF. The CDR3 DNA follows: TGTGCCAGCAGTGATATGGAGGCAGGGACTCACAATGAGCAGTTCTTC.

This sequence joins TRBV9 and TRBJ1-1; 8 bases align to TRBD1. Germline CDR1 and CDR2: SGDLS and YYNGEE. This CDR3 comprises 15 residues. With 0 bases clipped from V and 3 bases from J, the junction kept 4 bases outside the gene matches. This CDR3 is CASSVVGQGYTEAFF. The DNA of the CDR3 is TGTGCCAGCAGCGTAGTTGGACAGGGTTACACTGAAGCTTTCTTT.

This clone has only a few counts. The V gene is TRBV5-6, the J gene TRBJ1-6; D is ambiguous. The CDR3 extends over 16 amino acids. Germline V gives CDR1 SGHDT, CDR2 YYEEEE. V lost 5 bases, J lost 0 bases, and 12 bases lay in between. The CDR3 protein is CASSDPPGSYNSPLHF. CDR3 coding DNA: TGTGCCAGCAGTGACCCGCCGGGCTCCTATAATTCACCCCTCCACTTT.

The rearrangement joins TRBV7-9 to TRBJ2-5, with TRBD2 identical over 12 bases. V lost 5 bases, J lost 5 bases, and 9 bases stayed unmatched. Germline assignment: CDR1 SEHNR and CDR2 FQNEAQ (reference sequence). This CDR3 spans 16 amino acids. The CDR3 nucleotides read TGTGCCAGCAGCCTGACTAGCGGGGGCGCCGCGGAGACCCAGTACTTC. Its translation: CASSLTSGGAAETQYF.

The chain employs TRBV5-1 and TRBJ1-1; D perhaps matches TRBD1 (5 bases). The germline V gene encodes CDR1 SGHRS and CDR2 YFSETQ. V was cut by 0 bases and J by 13 bases, with 16 bases left in between. The CDR3 has 13 amino acids. The CDR3 DNA sequence: TGCGCCAGCAGCTTGGGACAGCCGGATGGGATTTTCTTT. Its protein product is CASSLGQPDGIFF.

Only a few counts were recorded for this clone. The V call is TRBV4-3, the J call TRBJ1-6, with D maybe TRBD1 (5 bases). Germline V gene sequence: CDR1 LGHNA, CDR2 YSLEER. CDR3 length equals 14 residues. V lost 3 bases and J 7 bases, leaving 10 bases between the germline ends. This CDR3 is CASSQGTWNSPLHF. The CDR3 coding sequence is TGCGCCAGCAGCCAGGGGACTTGGAATTCACCCCTCCACTTT.

The V call is TRBV21-1, the J call TRBJ1-5; no DNA check was done on the table's D call, TRBD1. TRBV21-1 is described as a pseudogene. This CDR3 comprises 18 residues. The CDR3 coding sequence is TGTGCCTGTGGAAACTCGGGACAGATATACTGTAGCAATCAGCCCCAGCATTTT. The encoded protein is CACGNSGQIYCSNQPQHF.

The rearrangement links TRBV3-1 (or the pseudogene TRBV3-2) to TRBJ1-1; TRBD1 matches 7 bases. CDR1 is LGHDT and CDR2 is YNNKEL in the germline V gene (reference sequence). Losses at the gene ends were 5 bases for V and 4 bases for J; bases not matched to a gene: 4. The CDR3 totals 13 residues. This CDR3 reads CASSSGQVTEAFF. CDR3 nucleotide sequence: TGTGCCAGCAGCTCCGGACAGGTCACTGAAGCTTTCTTT.